Listed here are 30 T cell receptor beta chains from one sample, sequenced in a study of CD8 T cells in ankylosing spondylitis. Study outcomes and limitations: The study identified a TCR beta motif of under ten highly homologous variants that appeared characteristic of ankylosing spondylitis blood.

For these receptors, no antigen is known. TCRdb redid the calling of the 5' RACE reads with MiXCR, one entry per CDR3 protein. The data contain roughly 700,000 distinct CDR3 sequences, under 20% of them seen just once; the ten biggest clones take up under 20%. The specimen was blood, either unsorted or a sorted T cell fraction (not recorded which). The receptors originated from a male donor with ankylosing spondylitis.

At least ten counts were recorded for this clonotype. This chain uses TRBV6-2 or TRBV6-3 with TRBJ1-5; the match to TRBD1 covers 7 bases. The V gene's germline CDR1 is MNHEY and CDR2 SVGEGT. The CDR3 has 14 residues. Losses at the gene ends were 2 bases for V and 4 bases for J; bases not matched to a gene: 2. CDR3 sequence reads: CASSYQGGNQPQHF. The CDR3, as DNA: TGTGCCAGCAGTTACCAGGGGGGTAATCAGCCCCAGCATTTT.

This clonotype came up a few times. The chain combines TRBV7-2 with TRBJ2-3; a weak D match, TRBD2 (5 bases). Germline V gene lookup returns CDR1 SGHTA and CDR2 FQGNSA. The CDR3 covers 13 residues. The CDR3: CATGRGYTDTQYF. DNA for the CDR3: TGTGCTACGGGCCGGGGATACACAGATACGCAGTATTTT.

V usage is TRBV29-1 and J usage is TRBJ1-1; no clear D gene. The V end lost 2 bases, the J end lost 4 bases, and 8 bases lay between the germline ends. This CDR3 is 12 amino acids long. Germline loops: CDR1 SQVTM, CDR2 ANQGSEA. In DNA form, the CDR3 reads TGCAGCGTTGAAATCTGGGGCACTGAAGCTTTCTTT. Translation: CSVEIWGTEAFF.

The table lists this clonotype with a few counts. The chain couples TRBV20-1 to TRBJ1-5; the D gene is possibly TRBD1 (5 bases). This CDR3 comprises 14 residues. Germline values: CDR1 DFQATT, CDR2 SNEGSKA (reference sequence). V lost 3 bases and J lost 4, with 13 bases in between. The DNA for the CDR3 is TGCAGTGCTAGGTCAGGGAAACCTAATCAGCCCCAGCATTTT. The encoded protein is CSARSGKPNQPQHF.

This clonotype has more than one count but fewer than ten. The J gene is TRBJ2-3, the V gene TRBV25-1, with D unresolved. CDR1 and CDR2 (germline): MGHDK, SYGVNS. CDR3 length equals 15 residues. V lost 3 bases and J 2 bases, leaving 12 bases between the germline ends. The CDR3 region is CASSEGGIYTDTQYF. CDR3 nucleotides: TGTGCCAGCAGTGAGGGTGGAATATACACAGATACGCAGTATTTT.

This clonotype was seen a handful of times. The J gene is TRBJ1-2, the V gene TRBV18, with D hard to call. Germline lookup yields CDR1 KGHSH and CDR2 LQKENI. V gave up 10 bases and J gave up 6 bases, with 18 bases separating them. CDR3 length equals 13 residues. CDR3 region: CATVLGQEDGYTF. CDR3 nucleotides: TGTGCCACCGTCTTGGGCCAGGAAGATGGCTACACCTTC.

The chain uses TRBV24-1 and TRBJ2-7; D possibly corresponds to TRBD1 (6 bases). V was pared by 7 bases and J by 6 bases, with 12 bases between. Germline CDR1 is KGHDR and CDR2 is SFDVKD. The CDR3 is 12 amino acids. The CDR3, as DNA: TGTGCCACCAGCGACAGGATGGGCGAGCAGTACTTC. It translates to CATSDRMGEQYF.

This chain uses TRBV4-2 with TRBJ2-3, with D perhaps given as TRBD1 or TRBD2 (7 bases each). The CDR3 loop spans 15 amino acids. Germline V CDR1 and CDR2: LGHNA, YNFKEQ. The V gene lost 4 bases and the J gene lost 3 bases, with 14 bases spanning the gap. The CDR3 nucleotides read TGTGCCAGCAGCCGAGACAGGGAGGGTACAGATACGCAGTATTTT. Its protein is CASSRDREGTDTQYF.

This clonotype was seen only a few times. The chain couples TRBV7-2 to TRBJ1-1, with a tentative D call TRBD1 (5 bases). This CDR3 is built from 15 residues. The germline CDR1 and CDR2 sequences are SGHTA and FQGNSA. V was clipped by 5 bases and J by 1 base, with 14 bases between them. CDR3 sequence: CASSTRDGRNTEAFF. The DNA of the CDR3 is TGTGCCAGCAGCACGAGGGACGGCCGGAACACTGAAGCTTTCTTT. The full variable domain, rest sourced from reference TRBV7-2 and TRBJ1-1, is GAGVSQSPSNKVTEKGKDVELRCDPISGHTALYWYRQSLGQGLEFLIYFQGNSAPDKSGLPSDRFSAERTGGSVSTLTIQRTQQEDSAVYLCASSTRDGRNTEAFFGQGTRLTVV.

This clonotype was recorded at least ten times. The rearrangement joins TRBV20-1 to TRBJ2-1, with D possibly being TRBD1 or TRBD2 (6 bases each). Trimming stripped 4 bases from V and 7 bases from J, with 17 bases between. This CDR3 contains 14 residues. Germline assignment: CDR1 DFQATT and CDR2 SNEGSKA (reference sequence). CDR3 in amino acids: CSAMEGGPTNEQFF. Written as DNA, the CDR3 is TGCAGTGCTATGGAGGGGGGCCCAACTAATGAGCAGTTCTTC.

On this clonotype: It may be a read error: a sequence one base away is much more abundant. The chain recombines TRBV29-1 with TRBJ2-7; perhaps TRBD1 as D (5 bases). CDR3 length equals 12 residues. CDR1 is SQVTM, CDR2 ANQGSEA, per germline. The chain's CDR3 is CSVADSSHEQYF. The CDR3 DNA reads as TGCAGCGTCGCCGACAGCTCCCACGAGCAGTACTTC.

The rearrangement links TRBV5-1 to TRBJ1-4; D may be TRBD1 (6 bases). Germline CDR1 is SGHRS and CDR2 is YFSETQ. Trimming removed 2 bases at V and 5 bases at J, with 10 bases between. The CDR3 spans 14 residues. The CDR3 reads CASSLQGGNEKLFF. CDR3 nucleotide sequence: TGCGCCAGCAGCTTACAGGGAGGGAATGAAAAACTGTTTTTT.

In this sample, this clonotype turned up many times. The J gene is TRBJ1-5, the V gene TRBV30; TRBD1 matches at 9 bases. The ends lost 1 base at V and 15 bases at J; junction bases unmatched: 16. The CDR3 contains 15 residues. The germline gives CDR1 GTSNPN, CDR2 SVGIG (reference sequence). The CDR3 region has the DNA TGTGCCTGGAGTGGACCGGGACAGGGAGCGGCCCAGCCGCATTTT. Translation: CAWSGPGQGAAQPHF. Drawing the rest from reference TRBV30 and TRBJ1-5, the complete variable domain is SQTIHQWPATLVQPVGSPLSLECTVEGTSNPNLYWYRQAAGRGLQLLFYSVGIGQISSEVPQNLSASRPQDRQFILSSKKLLLSDSGFYLCAWSGPGQGAAQPHFGDGTRLSIL.

The chain couples TRBV10-3 to TRBJ2-3; 8 nucleotides agree with TRBD2. The ends lost 5 bases at V and 5 bases at J; junction bases unmatched: 21. Per the germline V gene, CDR1 is ENHRY and CDR2 is SYGVKD. This CDR3 region has 19 residues. The CDR3 sequence is CAISRDTVGGGGPGDTQYF. Here the CDR3 DNA reads TGTGCCATCAGTCGAGACACGGTCGGGGGCGGGGGGCCGGGAGATACGCAGTATTTT.

This chain uses TRBV18 with TRBJ2-1; 9 bases agree with TRBD2. Per germline, CDR1 KGHSH and CDR2 LQKENI. This CDR3 is 15 amino acids long. V gave up 2 bases and J gave up 8 bases; unmatched junction bases: 7. DNA of the CDR3: TGTGCCAGCTCACCAATAGCGGGAGCTAAGTATGAGCAGTTCTTC. Residues: CASSPIAGAKYEQFF.

This sequence joins TRBV4-1 and TRBJ2-3, with 9 bases matching TRBD2. The CDR3 is made up of 16 amino acids. With V trimmed by 1 base and J by 4 bases, 6 bases remained unmatched. Germline CDR1 reads MGHRA; CDR2 reads YSYEKL. CDR3 coding DNA: TGCGCCAGCAGCCAAGGTGCGGGAGGGCCCGCAGATACGCAGTATTTT. Residues: CASSQGAGGPADTQYF.

In the case of this clonotype: An end of the junction does not agree with germline; a read error may underlie this. The chain is built from TRBV12-5 and TRBJ2-3, with a weak D call TRBD1 (6 bases). The CDR3 spans 15 residues. The V gene's germline CDR1 is LGHNT and CDR2 FRNRAP. The CDR3 region is CASVLGTRDTDTQYF. For the CDR3, the DNA is TGTGCTAGTGTTTTGGGGACAAGAGACACAGATACGCAGTATTTT.

This clonotype has only a few counts. The chain recombines TRBV29-1 with TRBJ2-5; 10 bases map to TRBD2. The germline CDR1 and CDR2 sequences are SQVTM and ANQGSEA. J lost 5 bases, V lost 6 bases, and 6 bases had no gene match. The CDR3 covers 13 residues. CDR3 nucleotide sequence: TGCAGCGTCAGCCGAGCGGGGGGGGAGACCCAGTACTTC. Its translation is CSVSRAGGETQYF.

This clonotype was counted between two and nine times. The chain employs TRBV4-2 and TRBJ1-5, with D maybe TRBD1 (5 bases). Germline V gene sequence: CDR1 LGHNA, CDR2 YNFKEQ. This CDR3 region has 17 residues. V lost 0 bases and J 1 base, leaving 13 bases between the germline ends. CDR3 sequence: CASSQDKGATSNQPQHF. The CDR3 nucleotides read TGTGCCAGCAGCCAAGATAAAGGGGCGACGAGCAATCAGCCCCAGCATTTT.

The rearrangement joins TRBV5-1 to TRBJ2-1; 7 bases align to TRBD2. CDR3 size: 15 residues. Per germline, CDR1 SGHRS and CDR2 YFSETQ. The J segment lost 5 bases and the V segment lost 5 bases, leaving 10 bases of the junction unmatched. The CDR3 sequence: CASSHDGRENNEQFF. CDR3 DNA sequence: TGCGCCAGCAGTCATGATGGGCGGGAGAACAATGAGCAGTTCTTC.

The chain uses TRBV20-1 and TRBJ2-7, with D possibly TRBD2 on 5 matching bases. Trimming pared 0 bases from V and 0 bases from J, leaving 12 bases between. The CDR3 contains 15 residues. In germline, CDR1 is DFQATT, CDR2 SNEGSKA (reference sequence). CDR3 nucleotide sequence: TGCAGTGCTAGAGATTATCGGGGTACCTCCTACGAGCAGTACTTC. Translation: CSARDYRGTSYEQYF.

This chain links TRBV18 with TRBJ2-1; no firm D call. CDR3 size: 12 residues. Germline values: CDR1 KGHSH, CDR2 LQKENI. Trimming shortened V by 3 bases and J by 6 bases, and 6 bases separated the two germline ends. CDR3 in amino acids: CASSPGPNEQFF. In DNA, the CDR3 is TGTGCCAGCTCACCCGGGCCCAATGAGCAGTTCTTC.

Note on this clonotype: An end of the junction does not agree with germline; a read error may underlie this. The chain links TRBV18 to TRBJ1-5, with D possibly matching TRBD1 (5 bases). From germline, CDR1 is KGHSH and CDR2 LQKENI. This CDR3 is 16 amino acids long. The CDR3 spells CSSSPKDPGVSQPQHF. In DNA form, the CDR3 reads TGTTCCAGCTCACCCAAGGACCCGGGGGTGAGTCAGCCCCAGCATTTT.

This clonotype is a singleton in its sample. The chain uses TRBV5-1 and TRBJ2-7, with 7 nucleotides matching TRBD1. V dropped 3 bases and J dropped 5; count of bases not matched to a gene: 5. Germline values: CDR1 SGHRS, CDR2 YFSETQ. CDR3 length: 13 amino acids. CDR3 sequence (DNA): TGCGCCAGCAGCTGGGAGACAGGGCACGAGCAGTACTTC. Encoded protein: CASSWETGHEQYF.

On this clonotype: Compared with germline, one end of the junction differs, possibly owing to a read error. V usage is TRBV5-1 and J usage is TRBJ1-2, with a possible D match to TRBD1 (6 bases). The length of the CDR3 is 14 residues. Germline V gene sequence: CDR1 SGHRS, CDR2 YFSETQ. CDR3 residues: CASRVDRGRGGYTF. The CDR3 DNA follows: TGCGCGAGCAGGGTGGACAGAGGACGGGGTGGCTACACCTTC.

A few counts support this clonotype. The chain couples TRBV4-2 to TRBJ2-7; TRBD2 agrees at 14 bases. V dropped 1 base and J dropped 7; count of bases not matched to a gene: 15. Germline CDR1 is LGHNA and CDR2 is YNFKEQ. The CDR3 is 19 amino acids. The CDR3 is CASSQGKDAGTSGRGEQYF. The CDR3 nucleotides are TGTGCCAGCAGCCAAGGGAAGGATGCCGGGACTAGCGGGAGAGGAGAGCAGTACTTC.

As DNA, the CDR3 is TGTGCCAGCGCGCGCGGGTTAGCCAAAAACATTCAGTACTTC. Its protein is CASARGLAKNIQYF. This chain connects TRBV28 to TRBJ2-4, with D possibly matching TRBD2 (5 bases). The germline gives CDR1 MDHEN, CDR2 SYDVKM. This CDR3 has 14 residues. V lost 8 bases, J lost 0 bases, and 11 bases lay in between.

V usage is TRBV11-2 and J usage is TRBJ2-7, with a possible D match to TRBD1 (6 bases). V lost 5 bases, J lost 1 base, and 12 bases lay in between. The V gene's germline CDR1 is SGHAT and CDR2 FQNNGV. The CDR3 covers 14 residues. CDR3 bases: TGTGCCAGCAGCCCGTGGGACAATTCCTACGAGCAGTACTTC. Protein sequence: CASSPWDNSYEQYF.

This clonotype was counted between two and nine times. The rearrangement uses TRBV20-1 and TRBJ1-4; no reliable D call. Trimming took 0 bases from V and 8 from J, leaving 16 bases between them. This CDR3 has 15 residues. Germline V gene lookup returns CDR1 DFQATT and CDR2 SNEGSKA (reference sequence). The CDR3 reads CSARERRGSGEKLFF. The DNA for the CDR3 is TGCAGTGCTAGAGAGCGGCGTGGGTCGGGGGAAAAACTGTTTTTT.

CDR3 protein: CASNPTGGVFTEAFF. The CDR3 nucleotides read TGTGCCAGCAACCCGACAGGGGGCGTATTCACTGAAGCTTTCTTT. The chain carries TRBV12-3 or TRBV12-4 and TRBJ1-1; 10 bases fit TRBD1. J gave up 4 bases and V 7 bases, and 9 bases lay outside the gene matches. This CDR3 is built from 15 residues.